The T cell receptor (beta chain) described here comes from a study of cytomegalovirus exposure and HLA in healthy donors (dated by TCRdb to about 2017). Broadly, across the study: An earlier analysis of approximately 640 of the donors reported 250 to 300 Gb of sequence data and around 120 million unique TCR beta sequences from roughly 180 million T cells. To predict cytomegalovirus infection status, the study brought together high-throughput TCR immunosequencing, statistical association of individual TCRs with disease status, and machine learning. Among approximately 370 genotyped donors of the cohort, an average of around 250,000 unique TCR beta nucleotide sequences was sequenced per donor, of which 15% to 20% were non-productive. Every repertoire in the discovery cohort had been generated on one and the same sequencing platform. The number of donors typed differed by locus, with about 629-630 for A, B, C, DRB1 and DQB1, around 560 for DQA1, 600 to 610 for DPA1, and approximately 470 for DPB1. HLA typing included class I and class II loci at four-digit resolution. About 300 gigabases of sequencing data and approximately 93 million unique TCR sequences were included in an early release covering about 620 HLA-typed donors. Along with the approximately 600-subject first cohort, a separate validation cohort of roughly 110 different subjects was used. The study aimed to test whether cataloging public T cell receptors could reveal signatures of past pathogen exposure. An earlier analysis of 587 of the donors used high-throughput TCR beta sequencing to judge whether each TCR beta V gene segment behaved as functional or pseudogenic. To study patterns of TCR occurrence, a later analysis re-analyzed previously published TCR beta repertoires from 650 to 750 donors and added high-resolution HLA genotyping. Genome-wide SNP genotypes for about 55% of the roughly 670 donors were used in a later genetic analysis, which treated that subset as a discovery cohort. Because of strong linkage in the cohort, roughly five DR-DQ haplotypes were treated as single units for association and clustering. Donor age, sex, ethnicity and CMV serostatus were compiled alongside the repertoire data. The genetic ancestry cluster associated with self-reported Caucasian donors included 81% of the 350 to 500 genotyped donors. In the later analysis, no new phenotypic data were used to find candidate immune exposures; instead, reliance was placed on TCR beta sequences and their occurrence across donors. Using immunosequencing, the study profiled T cell repertoires from 666 subjects and related those repertoires to cytomegalovirus serostatus. Beyond this particular receptor, the publication reports: The only immune exposure information available for the cohort was CMV serostatus. The classifier was reported to diagnose cytomegalovirus status with high specificity and sensitivity in both the original cohort and the validation cohort. Most TCR sequences were observed very rarely across donors, whereas some public TCRs were present in many individuals. An earlier analysis of around 600 of the donors showed that most TCR beta V segments appeared in productive rearrangements either about 87% or about 30% of the time, which broadly matched IMGT annotations. In the study, approximately 160 TCR beta chains were listed as associated with cytomegalovirus. Most CMV-associated TCR beta chains appeared to be HLA-restricted in a later analysis, and the HLA associations seemed to be driven largely by CMV exposure. The 87-base-pair reads could not distinguish some IMGT-functional V segments, including TRBV6-2 and TRBV6-3, so those segments were excluded. Several of the top co-occurrence clusters appeared to be linked to parvovirus B19, influenza, CMV and Epstein-Barr virus, according to a later analysis. Because HLA typing was unavailable for some donors at each locus, only the typed subset was used in association tests. In a later analysis, HLA-associated TCR beta chains were found to be more clonally expanded and to have lower generation probabilities than equally common non-associated chains. According to the authors, the approach could potentially be generalized to other disease states and immunological phenotypes. In a later analysis, TCR association rates were found to vary across HLA loci, with the most associated TCRs seen for DRB1 alleles and the fewest for HLA-C alleles. A few of the identified cytomegalovirus-associated TCR beta chains were confirmed in vitro to be specific for cytomegalovirus antigens. Because counts were too low, 15 to 20 rarely observed V segments, including chromosome 9 orphons, were excluded from the earlier analysis of a few hundred of the donors. According to a later genetic analysis, donors in an Asian-associated ancestry cluster had fewer N-insertions in productive TCRs than the approximately 650-donor mean. The cohort was sequenced for TCR beta chains only, and without alpha or paired-chain data the features that could be detected were limited. A later analysis associated about 17,000 TCR beta sequences with specific HLA alleles at a false discovery rate of 0.05. A group of highly shared sequence variants was considered likely to be a technical artifact of the sequencing pipeline. Assigning TCR associations to individual alleles was difficult when HLA alleles, especially DR and DQ, strongly co-occurred. A later genetic analysis associated a missense DCLRE1C variant with V-gene and J-gene trimming of TCR beta chains, and an independent cohort replicated the association. Sequencing depth was assumed to be roughly uniform across donors in the presence/absence analyses, though that assumption may not hold. A further reported finding was that TCR beta sequences accurately predicted the HLA-A and HLA-B alleles for most subjects in the first cohort. Linkage disequilibrium might explain the correlated functional status among segregating V segments, but an unknown experimental factor could not be ruled out.

The cohort comprised under 700 healthy bone marrow donors. At the time of sampling, every cohort member was nominally healthy, though immune exposures that went unrecorded were likely present. The donor tested CMV seronegative and was one of the 352 seronegative cohort members. Each donor provided a peripheral blood sample, and peripheral blood mononuclear cells were used for TCR beta sequencing. Genomic DNA extraction from the blood cell samples was performed with the Qiagen DNeasy Blood Extraction Kit. This clone came up a few times. Its antigen remains undetermined. No much larger clone exists at a distance of one base, and base qualities are not known. In the germline V gene (reference sequence), CDR1 corresponds to SEHNR and CDR2 to FQNEAQ. Germline trimming amounts to 6 bases on V and 5 bases on J, with 8 as the count of junction bases outside the gene matches. The CDR3 sequence holds 14 residues, the cysteine and phenylalanine included. Of all the DNA, just the CDR3 is kept, 42 bases in frame from base 1.

Library preparation employed the immunoSEQ multiplex PCR assay. The multiplex PCR relied on a mix of 60 forward primers for TCR Vbeta segments and 13 reverse primers for TCR Jbeta segments. The CDR3 region of rearranged TCR beta genes was amplified from genomic DNA by a multiplex PCR assay. Amplified TCR beta libraries were sequenced as 87-base-pair reads on the Illumina HiSeq System. Per the original workflow: A later analysis tallied 75 million to 95 million unique TCR beta chains across the 660 or so repertoires, and around 12 million of those chains were shared by two or more donors. Raw reads were error-corrected and collapsed into unique sequences with a nearest-neighbor algorithm that merged closely related sequences to remove PCR and sequencing errors. To assign V, D and J gene segments, CDR3 sequences were aligned to IMGT reference sequences. For a sequence to be retained, at least a six-nucleotide match to both a V gene segment and a J gene segment was required. A rearrangement was called productive if the CDR3 had no stop codons and remained in frame with V and J, and every other rearrangement was called non-productive. Following IMGT convention, CDR3 was defined as the stretch from the second conserved V-encoded cysteine to the conserved J-encoded phenylalanine. The earlier analysis of fewer than 700 of the donors excluded sequences that lacked an unambiguous match to a single V gene segment. In an earlier analysis of more than 500 of the donors, a V segment was called functional when productive rearrangements were above 56.7%, and segregating when the standard deviation between donors exceeded 5%. To diagnose cytomegalovirus status from the catalog of TCR beta chain sequences, a statistical classification framework was built. A later analysis assigned V and J genes by comparing TCR nucleotide sequences with IMGT/GENE-DB human TR gene sequences. Using the TCRdist pipeline, a later analysis assigned CDR3 sequences along with most-parsimonious VDJ recombination scenarios. In a later analysis, every TCR beta chain was defined by the combination of its CDR3 amino acid sequence and its V-gene family, and reads without a unique V-gene family were dropped. To address suspected cross-contamination and a sequencing artifact, a later analysis removed several hundred highly shared, low-generation-probability nucleotide sequences. In a later analysis, a clonal expansion index for each public chain was calculated from normalized within-repertoire ranks of inferred template counts. A later analysis computed generation probabilities with a VDJ recombination model fitted to out-of-frame rearrangements, and checked the results against IGoR. Hypergeometric tests were used in a later analysis to score TCR-TCR, TCR-HLA and TCR-CMV co-occurrence, with a repertoire-size bias correction applied to the TCR pairs. To estimate false discovery rates, a later analysis permuted the HLA or CMV assignments 20 times. A later analysis grouped co-occurring TCRs with DBSCAN, adding TCRdist sequence similarity when clustering within HLA-allele-positive subsets. Repertoires with fewer than 30,000 or more than 120,000 public chains were left out of co-occurrence clustering, as were about five repertoires with anomalous nucleotide sharing. The table was pulled from immuneACCESS by TCRdb, which kept in-frame rearrangements only. Such tables lose some clones; where checked, under half of the loss comes from unresolved V genes, and the rest has no known cause. Clone size and the V and J calls come from that table; the DNA yielded D and trimming. Within this sample are tens of thousands of clones, with approximately 82% of them counted one time only. Of the sample, under 2.5% falls within the top ten clones.

The chain is encoded by TRBV7-9 joined to TRBJ2-7, with TRBD1 matching 9 junction bases. This receptor was identified in a man aged 35-49 years in good health and CMV-seronegative. Sequenced: PBMCs. The DNA is TGTGCCAGCAGTCCCGGGACAGGGAGGAACGAGCAGTACTTC. Its translation reads: CASSPGTGRNEQYF.